A single sample is the source of the 30 T cell receptor beta chains below, sequenced in a study of OX40 agonist ivuxolimab in advanced cancers. The library was obtained by the immunoSEQ multiplex PCR assay. The table comes from immuneACCESS by way of TCRdb, which keeps in-frame sequences with V and J called. Part of the clones is missing from these tables; in studies checked, under half for an unresolved V gene and the rest for unknown reasons. This sample has over 35,000 clones in its table, and 87% of those were observed once. The ten largest account for approximately 35% of the sample. Source: CD4+ or CD8+ T cells sorted from blood, taken in a trial of the OX40 agonist ivuxolimab. The receptors originated from an adult with an advanced solid tumor such as melanoma, head and neck, liver or kidney cancer.

This sequence joins TRBV5-4 and TRBJ2-1; TRBD1 or TRBD2 may be the D gene (6 bases each). There are 15 residues in the CDR3. The germline gives CDR1 SGHNT, CDR2 YYREEE (reference sequence). V was trimmed by 5 bases and J by 0 bases, leaving 12 bases between them. Here the CDR3 reads CASRGAGSSYNEQFF. CDR3 DNA: TGTGCCAGCAGGGGGGCGGGGAGCTCCTACAATGAGCAGTTCTTC.

The rearrangement uses TRBV5-1 and TRBJ2-3, with TRBD2 as a possible D gene (5 bases). Germline CDR1 and CDR2: SGHRS and YFSETQ. The CDR3 consists of 15 residues. Between the trimmed V and J ends, which lost 1 base and 1 base, there was a span of 10 bases. In DNA form, the CDR3 reads TGCGCCAGCAGCTTGTCGGTTAGCGGCACAGATACGCAGTATTTT. This sequence encodes CASSLSVSGTDTQYF.

The chain is built from TRBV19 and TRBJ1-1; 9 bases match TRBD1. CDR1 LNHDA and CDR2 SQIVND come from the germline V gene (reference sequence). The ends lost 3 bases at V and 5 bases at J; junction bases unmatched: 4. The CDR3 contains 14 residues. The CDR3: CASSMRTGETEAFF. In DNA form, the CDR3 reads TGTGCCAGTAGTATGAGGACAGGGGAGACTGAAGCTTTCTTT.

J is TRBJ2-7 and V is TRBV14; D tentatively reads TRBD1 or TRBD2 (5 bases each). Trimming left V 0 bases short and J 3 bases short, with 18 bases between. This CDR3 contains 17 residues. Germline-derived CDR1 and CDR2 are SGHDN and FVKESK. The CDR3 loop is CASSQDWGETTDYEQYF. The CDR3 DNA reads as TGTGCCAGCAGCCAAGATTGGGGCGAGACTACCGACTACGAGCAGTACTTC.

This chain joins TRBV30 and TRBJ1-1; TRBD1 agrees at 7 bases. Germline values: CDR1 GTSNPN, CDR2 SVGIG (reference sequence). The CDR3 runs 13 residues. J was trimmed by 3 bases and V by 1 base; bases with no gene match: 2. The CDR3 loop reads CAWSAQGYTEAFF. In DNA form, the CDR3 reads TGTGCCTGGAGTGCACAGGGGTACACTGAAGCTTTCTTT.

The gene calls are TRBV6-6 and TRBJ2-3; 7 bases match TRBD1. After removal of 4 bases from V and 1 base from J, the junction contained 5 bases not matched to a gene. The CDR3 is 15 amino acids. The germline gives CDR1 MNHNY, CDR2 SVGAGI (reference sequence). CDR3 loop: CASSFPGQRTDTQYF. CDR3 DNA sequence: TGTGCCAGCAGTTTTCCGGGACAGCGCACAGATACGCAGTATTTT.

About this clone: The sample contains more than one DNA sequence encoding this CDR3. The chain joins TRBV7-2 to TRBJ2-3, with D perhaps being TRBD1 or TRBD2 (6 bases each). The V gene lost 0 bases and the J gene lost 1 base, with 11 bases spanning the gap. The CDR3 runs 16 residues. The germline gives CDR1 SGHTA, CDR2 FQGNSA. Here the CDR3 reads CASSLAWGAGTDTQYF. As DNA, the CDR3 is TGTGCCAGCAGCTTAGCTTGGGGGGCGGGCACAGATACGCAGTATTTT.

The chain employs TRBV5-4 and TRBJ2-2; TRBD1 aligns across 7 bases. Germline CDR1 SGHNT, CDR2 YYREEE (reference sequence). V was pared by 4 bases and J by 5 bases, with 14 bases of the junction left unmatched. The CDR3 has 17 residues. CDR3: CASSRPGAGGRTGELFF. In nucleotides, the CDR3 is TGTGCCAGCAGCCGACCTGGGGCAGGGGGTAGAACCGGGGAGCTGTTTTTT.

The rearrangement links TRBV5-6 to TRBJ2-3; tentative D call: TRBD2 (6 bases). The CDR3 spans 12 residues. Germline values: CDR1 SGHDT, CDR2 YYEEEE. V shed 4 bases and J shed 3 bases, with 6 bases lying between them. The CDR3 reads CASSRETDTQYF. Written as DNA, the CDR3 is TGTGCCAGCAGCCGGGAGACAGATACGCAGTATTTT.

The rearrangement links TRBV27 to TRBJ1-5; 7 nucleotides agree with TRBD1. The CDR3 spans 16 residues. With 5 bases clipped from V and 5 bases from J, the junction kept 12 bases outside the gene matches. In germline, CDR1 is MNHEY, CDR2 SMNVEV (reference sequence). This CDR3 reads CASSPVATGTHQPQHF. CDR3 bases: TGTGCCAGCAGTCCGGTCGCGACAGGGACCCATCAGCCCCAGCATTTT.

In its sample, this clone was seen a few times. The V and J genes are TRBV4-2 and TRBJ2-2; 9 bases align to TRBD2. Germline lookup yields CDR1 LGHNA and CDR2 YNFKEQ. V gave up 0 bases and J gave up 6 bases; unmatched junction bases: 8. The CDR3 totals 17 residues. The CDR3 nucleotides read TGTGCCAGCAGCCAAGAGGTTGGCGGGAGGGGGTCCGGGGAGCTGTTTTTT. Residues: CASSQEVGGRGSGELFF.

This clone was detected only a few times. J is TRBJ1-5 and V is TRBV19; D remains unclear. This CDR3 contains 14 residues. Germline V gene sequence: CDR1 LNHDA, CDR2 SQIVND (reference sequence). V lost 4 bases and J 1 base, leaving 8 bases between the germline ends. CDR3 sequence: CASSRGFSNQPQHF. CDR3 in DNA: TGTGCCAGTAGTAGAGGGTTCAGCAATCAGCCCCAGCATTTT.

J is TRBJ2-3 and V is TRBV5-1; D unresolved. The CDR3 is 11 residues long. Deletions cut 4 bases from V and 7 bases from J, with 7 bases between. Germline V gene sequence: CDR1 SGHRS, CDR2 YFSETQ. The CDR3 is CASSTSNTQYF. The CDR3 coding sequence is TGCGCCAGCAGCACTTCTAATACGCAGTATTTT.

This clone appeared once. The chain joins TRBV7-9 to TRBJ1-5, with a weak D call TRBD1 (6 bases). This CDR3 has 14 residues. Germline-derived CDR1 and CDR2 are SEHNR and FQNEAQ (reference sequence). Trimming cost V 1 base and J 3 bases, with 7 bases left between them. CDR3 loop: CASSLEGDNQPQHF. CDR3 nucleotide sequence: TGTGCCAGCAGCTTAGAGGGGGACAATCAGCCCCAGCATTTT.

The CDR3 is CASSRLGGVGAYEQYF. The DNA for the CDR3 is TGTGCCAGCAGCCGACTGGGCGGAGTGGGCGCCTACGAGCAGTACTTC. The V gene is TRBV7-9, the J gene TRBJ2-7, with D unresolved. From germline, CDR1 is SEHNR and CDR2 FQNEAQ (reference sequence). V was pared by 5 bases and J by 2 bases, with 19 bases between. CDR3 length: 16 amino acids.

The chain links TRBV6-4 to TRBJ2-1; 8 positions match TRBD1. This CDR3 spans 15 amino acids. After removal of 0 bases from V and 8 bases from J, the junction contained 6 bases not matched to a gene. The V gene's germline CDR1 is MRHNA and CDR2 SNTAGT. As DNA, the CDR3 is TGTGCCAGCAGTGACTCGGCAGGGGGCTGGCATGAGCAGTTCTTC. Its protein product is CASSDSAGGWHEQFF.

The rearrangement uses TRBV6-5 and TRBJ1-1; D is perhaps TRBD1 (5 bases). Deletions cut 5 bases from V and 5 bases from J, with 18 bases between. CDR3 length: 15 amino acids. CDR1 and CDR2 from the germline V gene are MNHEY and SVGAGI. The CDR3 DNA is TGTGCCAGCAGTCTCGGCGGGGGACGTAGGACTGAAGCTTTCTTT. It yields the protein CASSLGGGRRTEAFF.

The chain joins TRBV7-3 to TRBJ2-1, with TRBD2 identical over 7 bases. The germline CDR1 and CDR2 sequences are SGHTA and FQGTGA. The CDR3 covers 15 residues. V gave up 4 bases and J gave up 0 bases; unmatched junction bases: 3. CDR3 nucleotides: TGTGCCAGCAGCTCCACTAGCGACTCCTACAATGAGCAGTTCTTC. Translation: CASSSTSDSYNEQFF.

This clone was seen more than once but under ten times. The J gene is TRBJ1-5, the V gene TRBV7-3; D unclear. The CDR3 is made up of 13 amino acids. The germline gives CDR1 SGHTA, CDR2 FQGTGA. Trimming removed 2 bases from V and 6 bases from J, with 8 bases in between. Here the CDR3 reads CASSLETGQPQHF. CDR3 nucleotides: TGTGCCAGCAGCTTAGAAACGGGTCAGCCCCAGCATTTT. Filled out from reference TRBV7-3 and TRBJ1-5, the complete variable domain reads GAGVSQTPSNKVTEKGKYVELRCDPISGHTALYWYRQSLGQGPEFLIYFQGTGAADDSGLPNDRFFAVRPEGSVSTLKIQRTERGDSAVYLCASSLETGQPQHFGDGTRLSIL.

This chain links TRBV6-1 with TRBJ1-3; the D gene is possibly TRBD1 (5 bases). This CDR3 comprises 16 residues. The V gene's germline CDR1 is MNHNS and CDR2 SASEGT. V dropped 2 bases and J dropped 2 bases, with 13 bases sitting between them. The CDR3 DNA is TGTGCCAGCAGTGAATCGGGGGGTTCCACTGGAAACACCATATATTTT. This codes for CASSESGGSTGNTIYF.

The chain carries TRBV6-4 and TRBJ2-3, with D possibly TRBD2 on 6 matching bases. The CDR3 extends over 16 amino acids. The germline V gene has CDR1 MRHNA and CDR2 SNTAGT. The V gene lost 1 base and the J gene lost 7 bases, with 18 bases spanning the gap. This chain's CDR3 is CASSDFAGGDGNTQYF. Written as DNA, the CDR3 is TGTGCCAGCAGTGACTTCGCCGGCGGGGATGGTAATACGCAGTATTTT.

The chain couples TRBV14 to TRBJ2-2, with 7 bases identical to TRBD1. This CDR3 spans 13 amino acids. The V segment lost 6 bases and the J segment 5 bases; nucleotides outside the gene matches: 3. The germline CDR1 and CDR2 sequences are SGHDN and FVKESK. DNA for the CDR3: TGTGCCAGCAGGCTACAGGGGACCGGGGAGCTGTTTTTT. Protein sequence: CASRLQGTGELFF.

The chain carries TRBV20-1 and TRBJ2-3; no clear D. CDR3 size: 11 residues. Germline assignment: CDR1 DFQATT and CDR2 SNEGSKA (reference sequence). The CDR3 protein is CNPSSTDTQYF. CDR3 coding DNA: TGCAATCCGTCTAGCACAGATACGCAGTATTTT.

The chain has TRBV28 and TRBJ2-5; no clear D. The germline V and J ends were trimmed by 7 bases and 5 bases, with 17 bases remaining between them. Germline V gives CDR1 MDHEN, CDR2 SYDVKM. This CDR3 spans 14 amino acids. The CDR3 sequence: CASIQKGPGETQYF. The CDR3 DNA sequence: TGTGCCAGCATTCAGAAAGGCCCCGGGGAGACCCAGTACTTC.

The chain combines TRBV11-2 with TRBJ1-2, with D unresolved. From germline, CDR1 is SGHAT and CDR2 FQNNGV. Trimming pared 2 bases from V and 8 bases from J, leaving 6 bases between. The CDR3 has 11 residues. The CDR3 region has the DNA TGTGCCAGCAGCTTACGAGAAGGCTACACCTTC. It specifies CASSLREGYTF. Variable domain in full (rest from reference TRBV11-2 and TRBJ1-2): EAGVAQSPRYKIIEKRQSVAFWCNPISGHATLYWYQQILGQGPKLLIQFQNNGVVDDSQLPKDRFSAERLKGVDSTLKIQPAKLEDSAVYLCASSLREGYTFGSGTRLTVV.

The rearrangement uses TRBV4-1 and TRBJ2-1; possibly TRBD1 for D (6 bases). V dropped 2 bases and J dropped 10 bases, with 9 bases sitting between them. There are 12 residues in the CDR3. Germline V gene sequence: CDR1 MGHRA, CDR2 YSYEKL. CDR3 sequence (DNA): TGCGCCAGCAGCCAACCAGGACAGGAGCAGTTCTTC. This codes for CASSQPGQEQFF.

This chain links TRBV6-1 with TRBJ1-2; TRBD1 agrees at 9 bases. The CDR3 consists of 15 residues. V lost 4 bases, J lost 7 bases, and 10 bases stayed unmatched. Germline V gives CDR1 MNHNS, CDR2 SASEGT. The CDR3 is CASSAQRDRAGGYTF. CDR3 coding DNA: TGTGCCAGCAGTGCCCAAAGGGACAGGGCAGGTGGCTACACCTTC.

The chain couples TRBV5-4 to TRBJ2-7; 8 nucleotides agree with TRBD2. The V and J ends lost 5 bases and 4 bases, in that order; junction bases with no gene match: 8. Germline V gene sequence: CDR1 SGHNT, CDR2 YYREEE (reference sequence). The CDR3 has 14 amino acids. The CDR3 DNA reads TGTGCCAGCAGAGACGCTAGCGGGTCGTACGAGCAGTACTTC. Its protein is CASRDASGSYEQYF.

This clone was observed once. The chain couples TRBV2 to TRBJ2-3; 11 nucleotides align to TRBD1. The germline CDR1 and CDR2 sequences are SNHLY and FYNNEI. The CDR3 covers 17 residues. V gave up 4 bases and J gave up 1 base; unmatched junction bases: 7. Written as DNA, the CDR3 is TGTGCCAGCAGTGCCGGGACAGGGGGTTTTCGCACAGATACGCAGTATTTT. It encodes CASSAGTGGFRTDTQYF.

This clone has just a few counts. The chain is built from TRBV6-5 and TRBJ2-5, with D tentatively TRBD1 (5 bases). Between the trimmed V and J ends, which lost 0 bases and 5 bases, there was a span of 10 bases. The CDR3 is 14 amino acids. Germline values: CDR1 MNHEY, CDR2 SVGAGI. The CDR3 nucleotides read TGTGCCAGCAGTTACTCGACAGAATCCGAGACCCAGTACTTC. This gives the protein CASSYSTESETQYF.